This is a list of T cell receptor beta chains from one sample in a study of T cell responses to AZD1222 COVID-19 vaccine. Using immunoSEQ multiplex PCR, the repertoire was profiled, and TCRdb retains in-frame clones only, with some absent. In the table there are 130,000 to 150,000 clones, around 91% of which are singletons. The input for sequencing was peripheral blood, taken on day 0 of AZD1222 vaccination. The receptors shown here come from an adult in good health. Each CDR3 is given with its conserved first and last residue. The D gene is left open where the match is weak. A row's size may be missing; if present it is once, few, many or a size class.

J gene,clone size,V gene,D gene,CDR3 protein,CDR3 DNA
TRBJ1-2,.,TRBV5-1,.,CASSPGEGNYGYTF,TGCGCCAGCAGCCCGGGGGAGGGTAACTATGGCTACACCTTC
TRBJ1-5,.,TRBV18,TRBD1,CASSPARDRGGQPQHF,TGTGCCAGCTCACCTGCCCGGGACAGGGGTGGACAGCCCCAGCATTTT
TRBJ2-1,.,TRBV29-1,.,CSVGGGGEQFF,TGCAGCGTGGGCGGGGGCGGTGAGCAGTTCTTC
TRBJ2-7,.,TRBV6-2/TRBV6-3,.,CASSQQGRSQGTIYEQYF,TGTGCCAGCAGCCAACAGGGCCGATCACAGGGAACAATCTACGAGCAGTACTTC
TRBJ2-3,.,TRBV27,TRBD2,CASRRIYSGRARSDTQYF,TGTGCCAGCAGAAGGATCTATAGCGGGAGGGCCCGGTCAGATACGCAGTATTTT
TRBJ2-7,.,TRBV6-2/TRBV6-3,.,CASSRSLREQYF,TGTGCCAGCAGTAGGAGTCTGAGGGAGCAGTACTTC
TRBJ1-1,.,TRBV6-5,.,CASSYRADTEAFF,TGTGCCAGCAGTTATAGGGCTGACACTGAAGCTTTCTTT
TRBJ2-1,.,TRBV19,.,CASKGEAYNEQFF,TGTGCCAGTAAGGGGGAGGCCTACAATGAGCAGTTCTTC
TRBJ1-2,.,TRBV4-3,.,CASSQDRQTPYGGYTF,TGCGCCAGCAGCCAAGATCGACAGACCCCCTATGGTGGCTACACCTTC
TRBJ1-6,.,TRBV19,.,CATSLNPAAARAPLHF,TGTGCCACCTCATTAAACCCGGCAGCCGCTCGGGCACCCCTCCACTTT
TRBJ1-5,.,TRBV24-1,TRBD1,CATSDLHRGPGQPQHF,TGTGCCACCAGTGATTTGCACAGGGGGCCGGGTCAGCCCCAGCATTTT
TRBJ2-5,.,TRBV10-3,.,CAISESETQYF,TGTGCCATCAGTGAGAGTGAGACCCAGTACTTC
TRBJ2-1,.,TRBV11-3,TRBD2,CASSGGPSGRAVNEQFF,TGTGCCAGCAGCGGCGGCCCTAGCGGGAGGGCGGTCAATGAGCAGTTCTTC
TRBJ1-5,.,TRBV2,.,CASSARGRSNQPQHF,TGTGCCAGCAGCGCAAGAGGACGGAGCAATCAGCCCCAGCATTTT
TRBJ2-7,.,TRBV19,TRBD1,CASRLRQGEIYEQYF,TGTGCCAGTAGACTGAGACAGGGGGAAATCTACGAGCAGTACTTC
TRBJ2-3,.,TRBV19,TRBD2,CASSARTSGSKRDTQYF,TGTGCCAGTAGTGCCCGGACTAGCGGGAGTAAAAGAGATACGCAGTATTTT
TRBJ1-1,.,TRBV29-1,.,CSVHVSSPGAEAFF,TGCAGCGTCCATGTCAGCTCGCCGGGGGCTGAAGCTTTCTTT
TRBJ1-6,.,TRBV4-1,.,CASSQDTRDESPLHF,TGCGCCAGCAGCCAAGATACCAGGGATGAATCACCCCTCCACTTT
TRBJ1-1,once,TRBV28,.,CASSFRGARSTEAFF,TGTGCCAGCAGTTTTAGGGGGGCACGGTCCACTGAAGCTTTCTTT
TRBJ2-3,.,TRBV7-2,.,CASSWSGTDTQYF,TGTGCCAGCAGCTGGTCAGGAACAGATACGCAGTATTTT
TRBJ1-4,.,TRBV27,.,CASAGVLGGKLFF,TGTGCCAGCGCGGGGGTACTGGGGGGAAAACTGTTTTTT
TRBJ1-1,.,TRBV7-2,.,CASSESGGLGSVTEAFF,TGTGCCAGCAGCGAGAGCGGTGGTTTGGGGTCCGTCACTGAAGCTTTCTTT
TRBJ2-1,.,TRBV4-3,.,CASSQAKRVYNEQFF,TGCGCCAGCAGCCAAGCTAAACGGGTCTACAATGAGCAGTTCTTC
TRBJ2-5,once,TRBV11-1,TRBD1,CASSTGEWGETQYF,TGTGCCAGCTCGACAGGGGAATGGGGAGAGACCCAGTACTTC
TRBJ1-6,.,TRBV7-8,TRBD1,CASSLVDRGLGSPLHF,TGTGCCAGCAGCTTAGTCGACAGGGGACTCGGCTCACCCCTCCACTTT
TRBJ1-2,.,TRBV24-1,.,CATSDLTGYTF,TGTGCCACCAGTGATTTGACTGGCTACACCTTC
TRBJ2-2,.,TRBV9,.,CASSVGQAGTGELFF,TGTGCCAGCAGCGTAGGGCAGGCCGGGACCGGGGAGCTGTTTTTT
TRBJ1-1,few,TRBV7-6,TRBD1,CASSLGGTGAGYEAFF,TGTGCCAGCAGCTTAGGGGGGACAGGAGCCGGTTATGAAGCTTTCTTT
TRBJ1-2,.,TRBV29-1,.,CSVGRQAGGYGYTF,TGCAGCGTTGGAAGGCAGGCCGGCGGCTATGGCTACACCTTC
TRBJ2-3,.,TRBV9,.,CASSVVGGTDTQYF,TGTGCCAGCAGCGTAGTCGGAGGGACAGATACGCAGTATTTT
TRBJ1-2,.,TRBV12-3/TRBV12-4,.,CASSLEGTYGYTF,TGTGCCAGCAGTTTAGAGGGGACCTATGGCTACACCTTC
TRBJ2-1,.,TRBV10-1,TRBD2,CASSETSPCYNEQFF,TGCGCCAGCAGCGAGACTAGCCCCTGCTACAATGAGCAGTTCTTC
TRBJ2-7,.,TRBV6-5,.,CASRPLRGEGNEQYF,TGTGCCAGCAGGCCCCTGAGGGGGGAGGGGAACGAGCAGTACTTC
TRBJ2-2,.,TRBV6-5,.,CASSPGTLNTGELFF,TGTGCCAGCAGTCCCGGGACTCTGAACACCGGGGAGCTGTTTTTT
TRBJ2-3,.,TRBV9,TRBD2,CASSPTSGRVADTQYF,TGTGCCAGCAGCCCTACTAGCGGGAGGGTCGCAGATACGCAGTATTTT
TRBJ1-6,.,TRBV7-8,TRBD1,CASSDPGQAVLASPLHF,TGTGCCAGCAGCGACCCGGGACAGGCCGTTCTAGCTTCACCCCTCCACTTT
TRBJ2-2,.,TRBV2,.,CASEDPRKNTGELFF,TGTGCCAGCGAGGACCCCCGGAAAAACACCGGGGAGCTGTTTTTT
TRBJ2-7,.,TRBV11-2,.,CASSPTDEQYF,TGTGCCAGCAGCCCAACTGACGAGCAGTACTTC
TRBJ2-3,.,TRBV7-2,.,CASSLDLPDTQYF,TGTGCCAGCAGCTTAGATCTACCAGATACGCAGTATTTT
TRBJ1-1,.,TRBV19,.,CASSLQGSAITEAFF,TGTGCCAGTAGTCTTCAGGGGTCGGCTATCACTGAAGCTTTCTTT
TRBJ2-7,.,TRBV27,.,CASSLVGGLSYEQYF,TGTGCCAGCAGTTTGGTCGGGGGCCTCTCCTACGAGCAGTACTTC
TRBJ1-6,.,TRBV9,.,CASSVGLQRPLHF,TGTGCCAGCAGCGTGGGACTCCAGAGGCCCCTCCACTTT
TRBJ2-1,.,TRBV12-3/TRBV12-4,.,CASSRSTYNEQFF,TGTGCCAGCAGTCGTAGCACCTACAATGAGCAGTTCTTC
TRBJ2-7,.,TRBV7-9,TRBD1,CASSDRGQPGEQYF,TGTGCCAGCAGCGATAGGGGACAGCCAGGGGAGCAGTACTTC
TRBJ1-5,few,TRBV7-9,.,CASSLYNTGQPQHF,TGTGCCAGCAGCCTATACAATACCGGCCAGCCCCAGCATTTT
TRBJ1-1,.,TRBV18,.,CASSHQVPPRDTEAFF,TGTGCCAGCTCACACCAGGTCCCTCCAAGGGACACTGAAGCTTTCTTT
TRBJ1-2,.,TRBV5-1,.,CASSFEGLNYGYTF,TGCGCCAGCAGCTTCGAGGGTCTAAACTATGGCTACACCTTC
TRBJ1-1,.,TRBV20-1,.,CSARPGPEAFF,TGCAGTGCTAGACCTGGACCCGAAGCTTTCTTT
TRBJ1-1,.,TRBV2,TRBD1,CASSEARGPGMNTEAFF,TGTGCCAGCAGTGAAGCGAGGGGGCCCGGGATGAACACTGAAGCTTTCTTT
TRBJ2-1,.,TRBV5-1,TRBD1,CASSTGQGAFNEQFF,TGCGCCAGCAGCACGGGACAGGGGGCGTTCAATGAGCAGTTCTTC
TRBJ2-7,.,TRBV11-2,TRBD2,CASSSRTSGGQYF,TGTGCCAGCAGCTCGAGGACTAGCGGGGGACAGTACTTC
TRBJ2-7,.,TRBV7-2,.,CASSRRGRETYEQYF,TGTGCCAGCAGCCGCCGGGGACGGGAAACCTACGAGCAGTACTTC